This note documents a single T cell receptor beta chain sequence. This sample stems from a study of technical replicates of blood from a few donors. Some clones are missing from TCRdb's copy, which holds only in-frame ones; the method was immunoSEQ multiplex PCR. The data show about 99,000 clones, nearly 97% seen once. This TCR came from a human donor in good health. The sequenced sample was T cells isolated from PBMCs.

The CDR3 spells CAERAADYGYTF. The CDR3 bases are TGTGCCGAACGCGCGGCAGACTATGGCTACACCTTC. The chain links TRBV27 to TRBJ1-2; no definite D call. From germline, CDR1 is MNHEY and CDR2 SMNVEV (reference sequence). The CDR3 has 12 residues. V lost 11 bases and J lost 3, with 13 bases in between.